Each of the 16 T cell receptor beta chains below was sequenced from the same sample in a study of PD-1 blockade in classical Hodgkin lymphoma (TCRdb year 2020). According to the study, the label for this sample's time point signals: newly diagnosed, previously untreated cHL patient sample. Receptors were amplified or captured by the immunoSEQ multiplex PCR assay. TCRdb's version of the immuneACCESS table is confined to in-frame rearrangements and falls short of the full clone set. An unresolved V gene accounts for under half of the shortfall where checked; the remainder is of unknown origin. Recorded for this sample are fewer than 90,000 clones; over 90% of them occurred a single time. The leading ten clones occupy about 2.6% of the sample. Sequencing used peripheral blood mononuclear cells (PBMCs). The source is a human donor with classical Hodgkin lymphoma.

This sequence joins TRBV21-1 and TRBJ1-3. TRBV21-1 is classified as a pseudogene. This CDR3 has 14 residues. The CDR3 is CAPQGGLSGNTIYF. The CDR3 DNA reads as TGTGCCCCCCAGGGGGGGCTCTCTGGAAACACCATATATTTT.

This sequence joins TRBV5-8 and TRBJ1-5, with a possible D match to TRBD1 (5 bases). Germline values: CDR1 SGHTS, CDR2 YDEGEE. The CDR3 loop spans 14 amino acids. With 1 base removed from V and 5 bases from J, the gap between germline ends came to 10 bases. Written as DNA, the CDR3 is TGTGCCAGCAGCTTGTGGGGGGAGGATCAGCCCCAGCATTTT. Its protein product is CASSLWGEDQPQHF. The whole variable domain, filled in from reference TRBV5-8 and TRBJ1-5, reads EAGVTQSPTHLIKTRGQQATLRCSPISGHTSVYWYQQALGLGLQFLLWYDEGEERNRGNFPPRFSGRQFPNYSSELNVNALELEDSALYLCASSLWGEDQPQHFGDGTRLSIL.

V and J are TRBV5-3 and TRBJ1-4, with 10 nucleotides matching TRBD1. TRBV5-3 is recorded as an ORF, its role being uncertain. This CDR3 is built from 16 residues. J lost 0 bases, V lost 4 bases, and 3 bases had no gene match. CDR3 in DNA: TGTGCCAGAAGCAGACAGGGGGCCTCAACTAATGAAAAACTGTTTTTT. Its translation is CARSRQGASTNEKLFF.

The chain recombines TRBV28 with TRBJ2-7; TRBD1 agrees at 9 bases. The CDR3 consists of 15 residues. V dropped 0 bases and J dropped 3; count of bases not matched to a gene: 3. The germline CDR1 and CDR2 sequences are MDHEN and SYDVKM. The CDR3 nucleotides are TGTGCCAGCAGTTTATGGGGACAGGGACGCTACGAGCAGTACTTC. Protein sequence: CASSLWGQGRYEQYF.

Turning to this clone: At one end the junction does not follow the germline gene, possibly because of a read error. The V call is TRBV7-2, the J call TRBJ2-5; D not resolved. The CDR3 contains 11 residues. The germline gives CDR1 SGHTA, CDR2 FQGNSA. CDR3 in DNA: TGTGCCAACAGCTTTGAAGAGACCCAGTACTTC. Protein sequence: CANSFEETQYF.

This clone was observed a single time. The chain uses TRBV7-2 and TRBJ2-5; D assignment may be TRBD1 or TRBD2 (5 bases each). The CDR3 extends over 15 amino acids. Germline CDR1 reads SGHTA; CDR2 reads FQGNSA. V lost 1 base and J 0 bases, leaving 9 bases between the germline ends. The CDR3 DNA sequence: TGTGCCAGCAGCTTAGAATGGGGGTACCAAGAGACCCAGTACTTC. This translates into CASSLEWGYQETQYF.

The CDR3 sequence is CASSTPGAKTYNEQFF. The CDR3 DNA is TGTGCCAGCAGTACCCCAGGGGCTAAAACCTACAATGAGCAGTTCTTC. This chain joins TRBV28 and TRBJ2-1, with D possibly being TRBD1 (6 bases). The CDR3 loop spans 16 amino acids. V was shortened by 5 bases and J by 2 bases, with 16 bases between the two germline ends. Germline CDR1 is MDHEN and CDR2 is SYDVKM.

The CDR3 DNA is TGTGCCAGTAGTAGCGGGAGGCTGGCAGATACGCAGTATTTT. It codes for CASSSGRLADTQYF. The chain has TRBV19 and TRBJ2-3, with 8 bases fitting TRBD2. In germline, CDR1 is LNHDA, CDR2 SQIVND (reference sequence). The CDR3 contains 14 residues. Trimming cost V 4 bases and J 4 bases; bases outside gene matches: 4.

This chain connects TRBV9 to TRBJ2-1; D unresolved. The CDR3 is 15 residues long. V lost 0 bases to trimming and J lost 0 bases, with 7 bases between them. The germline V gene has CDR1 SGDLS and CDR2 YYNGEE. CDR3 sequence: CASSVEATSYNEQFF. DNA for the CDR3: TGTGCCAGCAGCGTAGAGGCGACCTCCTACAATGAGCAGTTCTTC.

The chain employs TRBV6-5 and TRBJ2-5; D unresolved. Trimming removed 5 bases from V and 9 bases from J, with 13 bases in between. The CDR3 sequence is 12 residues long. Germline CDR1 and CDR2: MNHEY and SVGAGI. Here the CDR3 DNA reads TGTGCCAGCAGTCGACACCCAGAATCCCAGTACTTC. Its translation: CASSRHPESQYF.

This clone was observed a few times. DNA for the CDR3: TGTGCCTGGAGTGTACTGGGCACAGGGCAGTATGGCTACACCTTC. It specifies CAWSVLGTGQYGYTF. The chain joins TRBV30 to TRBJ1-2; D perhaps matches TRBD1 (6 bases). Germline CDR1 GTSNPN, CDR2 SVGIG (reference sequence). This CDR3 is built from 15 residues. Trimming removed 0 bases at V and 5 bases at J, with 16 bases between. Drawing the rest from reference TRBV30 and TRBJ1-2, the complete variable domain is SQTIHQWPATLVQPVGSPLSLECTVEGTSNPNLYWYRQAAGRGLQLLFYSVGIGQISSEVPQNLSASRPQDRQFILSSKKLLLSDSGFYLCAWSVLGTGQYGYTFGSGTRLTVV.

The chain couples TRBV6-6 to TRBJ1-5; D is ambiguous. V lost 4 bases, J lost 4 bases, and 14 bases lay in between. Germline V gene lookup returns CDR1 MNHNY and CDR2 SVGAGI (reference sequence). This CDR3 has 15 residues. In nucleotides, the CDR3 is TGTGCCAGCAGTTCCCGCAAGGGAGGGAATCAGCCCCAGCATTTT. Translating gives CASSSRKGGNQPQHF.

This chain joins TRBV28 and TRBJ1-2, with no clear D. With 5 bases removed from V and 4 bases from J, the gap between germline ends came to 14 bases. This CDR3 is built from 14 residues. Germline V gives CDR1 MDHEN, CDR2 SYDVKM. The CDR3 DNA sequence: TGTGCCAGCAGTATGAAAGCTGACGGCTATGGCTACACCTTC. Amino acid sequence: CASSMKADGYGYTF.

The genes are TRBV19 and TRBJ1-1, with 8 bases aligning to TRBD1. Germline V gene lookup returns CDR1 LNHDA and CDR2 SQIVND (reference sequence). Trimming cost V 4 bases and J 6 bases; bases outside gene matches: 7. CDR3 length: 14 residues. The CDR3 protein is CASSSQGALPEAFF. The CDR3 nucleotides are TGTGCCAGTAGTAGTCAGGGGGCGCTCCCTGAAGCTTTCTTT.

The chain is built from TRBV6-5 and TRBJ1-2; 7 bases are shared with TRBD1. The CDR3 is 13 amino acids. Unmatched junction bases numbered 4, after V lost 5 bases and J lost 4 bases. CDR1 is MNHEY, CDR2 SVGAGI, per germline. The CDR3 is CASSPRDSYGYTF. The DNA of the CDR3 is TGTGCCAGCAGTCCGCGGGACAGCTATGGCTACACCTTC.

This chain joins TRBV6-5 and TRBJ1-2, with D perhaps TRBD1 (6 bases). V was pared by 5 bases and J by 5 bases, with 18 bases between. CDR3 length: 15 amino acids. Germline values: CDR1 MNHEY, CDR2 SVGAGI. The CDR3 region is CASSGRQARGYGYTF. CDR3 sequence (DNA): TGTGCCAGCAGTGGAAGACAGGCGAGAGGGTATGGCTACACCTTC.